The 16 T cell receptor beta chains below were found in one sample sequenced in a study of shared clonotypes between healthy human individuals. Clones were sequenced by immunoSEQ multiplex PCR, and TCRdb holds only the in-frame ones, with some missing. The sample contains approximately 2.1 million clones, just over 90% of which appear only once. The specimen sequenced was naive CD4+ T cells from PBMCs. Subset specified: CD45RA+ positively selected. Receptor source: a young man in good health. Some clones in this sample may be carry-over from other donors' samples.

In the case of this clone: This sample also contains other DNA sequences that code for the same CDR3. The genes are TRBV2 and TRBJ2-2, with D perhaps TRBD2 (5 bases). Trimming shortened V by 0 bases and J by 3 bases, and 8 bases separated the two germline ends. The germline CDR1 and CDR2 sequences are SNHLY and FYNNEI. CDR3 length equals 15 residues. The DNA for the CDR3 is TGTGCCAGCAGTGAAGCGCGAGGGTACACCGGGGAGCTGTTTTTT. Protein product: CASSEARGYTGELFF.

This clone was recorded once. The chain recombines TRBV5-6 with TRBJ2-3; 8 bases are shared with TRBD1. CDR1 SGHDT and CDR2 YYEEEE come from the germline V gene. The junction had 5 bases not matched to a gene; V was cut back by 4 bases and J by 4 bases. The CDR3 is 14 amino acids. The CDR3 region has the DNA TGTGCCAGCAGCGCAGACAGGGGCCCAGATACGCAGTATTTT. It encodes CASSADRGPDTQYF.

The chain uses TRBV5-5 and TRBJ2-3, with a tentative D call TRBD2 (6 bases). The CDR3 extends over 14 amino acids. Trimming stripped 5 bases from V and 5 bases from J, with 15 bases between. CDR1 and CDR2 from the germline V gene are SGHKS and YYEKEE (reference sequence). The CDR3, as DNA: TGTGCCAGCAGGGCGGGGAGCGCCAGAGATACGCAGTATTTT. It specifies CASRAGSARDTQYF.

This clone was counted only a few times. The rearrangement links TRBV7-8 to TRBJ1-2; unclear D gene. The V end lost 5 bases, the J end lost 4 bases, and 11 bases lay between the germline ends. Per germline, CDR1 SGHVS and CDR2 FQNEAQ. The CDR3 runs 13 residues. The CDR3 sequence: CASSLSVAYGYTF. DNA for the CDR3: TGTGCCAGCAGCCTCTCGGTTGCCTATGGCTACACCTTC.

The count of this clone is one. The chain uses TRBV7-2 and TRBJ2-7, with 9 bases aligning to TRBD1. The V and J ends lost 6 bases and 1 base, in that order; junction bases with no gene match: 4. The germline gives CDR1 SGHTA, CDR2 FQGNSA. The CDR3 loop spans 14 amino acids. The CDR3 reads CASSTQGASYEQYF. The CDR3 DNA is TGTGCCAGCAGTACACAGGGGGCGTCCTACGAGCAGTACTTC.

The chain joins TRBV5-4 to TRBJ2-3; the match to TRBD1 covers 7 bases. Germline CDR1 SGHNT, CDR2 YYREEE (reference sequence). CDR3 length: 16 amino acids. V was pared by 0 bases and J by 2 bases, with 6 bases of the junction left unmatched. In DNA, the CDR3 is TGTGCCAGCAGCTTGGGGTGGGGACAGACCACAGATACGCAGTATTTT. Translation: CASSLGWGQTTDTQYF.

This sequence joins TRBV15 and TRBJ1-3, with D perhaps TRBD1 (5 bases). In germline, CDR1 is LNHNV, CDR2 YYDKDF (reference sequence). V was clipped by 1 base and J by 0 bases, with 7 bases between them. The CDR3 runs to 15 residues. This CDR3 is CATSRGQTSGNTIYF. The CDR3 DNA reads as TGTGCCACCAGCAGAGGACAGACCTCTGGAAACACCATATATTTT.

This chain uses TRBV7-9 with TRBJ1-5; D call uncertain. CDR1 is SEHNR and CDR2 is FQNEAQ in the germline V gene (reference sequence). V shed 0 bases and J shed 2 bases, with 11 bases lying between them. CDR3 size: 16 residues. The CDR3 region is CASSLALSGGNQPQHF. CDR3 nucleotides: TGTGCCAGCAGCTTAGCGCTCTCGGGAGGCAATCAGCCCCAGCATTTT.

V is TRBV2 and J is TRBJ1-3; D not resolved. V shed 6 bases and J shed 2 bases, with 8 bases lying between them. The CDR3 is 13 residues long. Germline CDR1 and CDR2: SNHLY and FYNNEI. The CDR3 nucleotides read TGTGCCAGCAGCTACAATACTGGAAACACCATATATTTT. Translated, it gives CASSYNTGNTIYF.

This clone came up once. The chain employs TRBV10-2 and TRBJ1-4; D call uncertain. The CDR3 has 14 amino acids. V was shortened by 1 base and J by 7 bases, with 10 bases between the two germline ends. Germline CDR1 is WSHSY and CDR2 is SAAADI. This CDR3 is CASSEYGNFEKLFF. CDR3 in DNA: TGCGCCAGCAGTGAGTACGGGAATTTTGAAAAACTGTTTTTT.

The chain employs TRBV18 and TRBJ1-1; 7 bases agree with TRBD1. The germline gives CDR1 KGHSH, CDR2 LQKENI. V lost 6 bases, J lost 2 bases, and 9 bases stayed unmatched. The CDR3 contains 15 residues. CDR3 residues: CASSQYRQGNTEAFF. CDR3 nucleotides: TGTGCCAGCTCGCAATATAGACAGGGAAACACTGAAGCTTTCTTT.

V gene TRBV28 combines with J gene TRBJ1-5; unclear D gene. Per germline, CDR1 MDHEN and CDR2 SYDVKM. Trimming stripped 1 base from V and 2 bases from J, with 15 bases between. CDR3 length: 17 amino acids. DNA for the CDR3: TGTGCCAGCAGTTTATTGTCCGTGCGTACACGCAATCAGCCCCAGCATTTT. It codes for CASSLLSVRTRNQPQHF.

In its sample, this clone was seen a few times. The chain employs TRBV2 and TRBJ1-2; 8 nucleotides line up with TRBD1. The CDR3 is 14 residues long. Germline V CDR1 and CDR2: SNHLY, FYNNEI. The J segment lost 3 bases and the V segment lost 3 bases, leaving 3 bases of the junction unmatched. The CDR3 nucleotides read TGTGCCAGCAGTGAGACAGGGGCGCACTATGGCTACACCTTC. It codes for CASSETGAHYGYTF.

This chain uses TRBV11-2 with TRBJ1-1; weak D call: TRBD1 (5 bases). V lost 6 bases and J lost 5, with 13 bases in between. CDR3 size: 13 residues. CDR1 and CDR2 from the germline V gene are SGHAT and FQNNGV. This CDR3 is CASRGGLMTEAFF. The CDR3 DNA sequence: TGTGCCAGCAGGGGGGGACTTATGACTGAAGCTTTCTTT.

The chain combines TRBV5-1 with TRBJ2-1; 7 bases are a match to TRBD2. The CDR3 contains 15 residues. The germline gives CDR1 SGHRS, CDR2 YFSETQ. V was clipped by 3 bases and J by 7 bases; unmatched bases: 10. The CDR3 reads CASSSGGSRGNEQFF. CDR3 sequence (DNA): TGCGCCAGCAGCTCGGGCGGGAGTCGGGGGAATGAGCAGTTCTTC.

J is TRBJ2-1 and V is TRBV7-8, with D possibly TRBD1 on 5 matching bases. V lost 5 bases to trimming and J lost 6 bases, with 14 bases between them. Germline loops: CDR1 SGHVS, CDR2 FQNEAQ. CDR3 length equals 14 residues. CDR3 nucleotide sequence: TGTGCCAGCAGCCCAGGGCGTCTTCCCAATGAGCAGTTCTTC. Residues: CASSPGRLPNEQFF.